These 32 T cell receptor beta chains came from one sample sequenced in a study of lymphopenia after photon versus proton radiotherapy. The protocol was immunoSEQ multiplex PCR, while the TCRdb copy is restricted to in-frame clones and leaves out a portion. This table holds over 15,000 clones, about nine tenths found once. The starting material was peripheral blood, obtained from a patient treated with proton-based radiotherapy. The receptors shown here come from a man aged 65 to 79 with pancreatic cancer.

The chain joins TRBV7-3 to TRBJ2-3; D not certain. V was clipped by 4 bases and J by 4 bases, with 12 bases between them. Germline V gene sequence: CDR1 SGHTA, CDR2 FQGTGA. This CDR3 is 14 amino acids long. In DNA form, the CDR3 reads TGTGCCAGCAGCTCCTACCTGGTCCCAGATACGCAGTATTTT. This gives the protein CASSSYLVPDTQYF. The full variable domain, rest sourced from reference TRBV7-3 and TRBJ2-3, is GAGVSQTPSNKVTEKGKYVELRCDPISGHTALYWYRQSLGQGPEFLIYFQGTGAADDSGLPNDRFFAVRPEGSVSTLKIQRTERGDSAVYLCASSSYLVPDTQYFGPGTRLTVL.

This rearrangement joins TRBV19 to TRBJ1-2; TRBD1 aligns across 8 bases. V lost 9 bases and J lost 5; bases outside the gene matches: 11. The germline V gene encodes CDR1 LNHDA and CDR2 SQIVND (reference sequence). The CDR3 totals 14 residues. The CDR3 is CASEQTGAEYGYTF. CDR3 bases: TGTGCCAGCGAACAGACAGGGGCAGAATATGGCTACACCTTC.

The J gene is TRBJ2-7, the V gene TRBV5-1; 12 nucleotides match TRBD2. The V gene end was trimmed by 4 bases and the J gene end by 2 bases; junction bases not matched to a gene: 4. Germline V gene lookup returns CDR1 SGHRS and CDR2 YFSETQ. The CDR3 is 15 residues long. As DNA, the CDR3 is TGCGCCAGCAGCCGCGGACTAGCGGGAACCTACGAGCAGTACTTC. It encodes CASSRGLAGTYEQYF.

The genes are TRBV27 and TRBJ1-4; maybe TRBD1 (5 bases). Germline V gene sequence: CDR1 MNHEY, CDR2 SMNVEV (reference sequence). The V and J ends lost 5 bases and 0 bases respectively, with 16 bases between them. The CDR3 spans 17 residues. CDR3 protein: CASSLLVRGTTNEKLFF. The CDR3 nucleotides read TGTGCCAGCAGTCTACTGGTTCGGGGCACAACTAATGAAAAACTGTTTTTT.

In this sample, this clone turned up a few times. The chain combines TRBV5-1 with TRBJ2-6; TRBD1 agrees at 10 bases. The CDR3 is made up of 18 amino acids. With 4 bases clipped from V and 2 bases from J, the junction kept 9 bases outside the gene matches. CDR1 SGHRS and CDR2 YFSETQ come from the germline V gene. CDR3 in DNA: TGCGCCAGCAGCCCGGGACAGGGGAGAGTGGCTGGGGCCAACGTCCTGACTTTC. Amino acids: CASSPGQGRVAGANVLTF.

V usage is TRBV11-2 and J usage is TRBJ1-1; TRBD1 matches 9 bases. Germline loops: CDR1 SGHAT, CDR2 FQNNGV. The trim removed 5 bases at V and 2 bases at J, leaving 9 bases unmatched. The CDR3 spans 16 residues. CDR3 in amino acids: CASSRGQGPANTEAFF. The CDR3 region has the DNA TGTGCCAGCAGCCGAGGACAGGGGCCCGCAAACACTGAAGCTTTCTTT.

The chain combines TRBV10-2 with TRBJ1-1; D is undetermined. CDR1 is WSHSY and CDR2 is SAAADI in the germline V gene. The CDR3 has 13 residues. V gave up 5 bases and J gave up 0 bases, with 7 bases separating them. This CDR3 reads CASSPQLNTEAFF. CDR3 bases: TGCGCCAGCAGTCCACAGCTGAACACTGAAGCTTTCTTT.

The V and J genes are TRBV27 and TRBJ1-1, with D tentatively TRBD1 (5 bases). This CDR3 spans 16 amino acids. Germline V gene lookup returns CDR1 MNHEY and CDR2 SMNVEV (reference sequence). The V and J ends lost 2 bases and 0 bases respectively, with 13 bases between them. The CDR3 here is CASSLVGRGMNTEAFF. The CDR3 DNA follows: TGTGCCAGCAGTTTAGTCGGAAGGGGCATGAACACTGAAGCTTTCTTT.

The V call is TRBV5-4, the J call TRBJ2-7; 8 bases map to TRBD2. Germline V gene lookup returns CDR1 SGHNT and CDR2 YYREEE (reference sequence). This CDR3 comprises 15 residues. The V and J ends lost 0 bases and 3 bases, in that order; junction bases with no gene match: 5. The DNA of the CDR3 is TGTGCCAGCAGCTTGGAGGGTAGCGGGGACTACGAGCAGTACTTC. It is translated as CASSLEGSGDYEQYF. The full variable domain, completed using reference TRBV5-4 and TRBJ2-7, is ETGVTQSPTHLIKTRGQQVTLRCSSQSGHNTVSWYQQALGQGPQFIFQYYREEENGRGNFPPRFSGLQFPNYSSELNVNALELDDSALYLCASSLEGSGDYEQYFGPGTRLTVT.

This clone turned up a few times. The chain uses TRBV7-9 and TRBJ2-1, with a weak D call TRBD1 (6 bases). The germline V gene has CDR1 SEHNR and CDR2 FQNEAQ (reference sequence). The CDR3 has 15 amino acids. V gave up 2 bases and J gave up 4 bases, with 12 bases separating them. CDR3 protein: CASSLPAQGYNEQFF. The CDR3, as DNA: TGTGCCAGCAGCTTACCCGCGCAGGGGTACAATGAGCAGTTCTTC.

This chain uses TRBV11-2 with TRBJ1-1; 9 nucleotides line up with TRBD1. CDR1 is SGHAT and CDR2 is FQNNGV in the germline V gene. Unmatched junction bases numbered 7, after V lost 4 bases and J lost 4 bases. The CDR3 contains 15 residues. CDR3 in DNA: TGTGCCAGCAGCTCACAACAGGGGGCGGTCACTGAAGCTTTCTTT. Protein: CASSSQQGAVTEAFF.

The chain couples TRBV10-3 to TRBJ2-7, with TRBD2 matching 7 bases. The CDR3 totals 16 residues. J lost 0 bases, V lost 0 bases, and 5 bases had no gene match. Germline CDR1 is ENHRY and CDR2 is SYGVKD. CDR3 residues: CAISESGRGNSYEQYF. Here the CDR3 DNA reads TGTGCCATCAGTGAGTCGGGGCGGGGGAACTCCTACGAGCAGTACTTC.

The chain carries TRBV7-9 and TRBJ1-6; maybe TRBD1 (5 bases). Trimming stripped 5 bases from V and 7 bases from J, with 15 bases between. CDR3 length: 15 residues. Per the germline V gene, CDR1 is SEHNR and CDR2 is FQNEAQ (reference sequence). CDR3 loop: CASSPPGVLNSPLHF. CDR3 in DNA: TGTGCCAGCAGCCCCCCGGGGGTATTGAATTCACCCCTCCACTTT.

V and J are TRBV30 and TRBJ2-7, with a possible D match to TRBD1 (7 bases). This CDR3 comprises 13 residues. Trimming removed 0 bases at V and 5 bases at J, with 11 bases between. CDR1 is GTSNPN, CDR2 SVGIG, per germline (reference sequence). CDR3 sequence: CAWSVPGGNEQYF. CDR3 coding DNA: TGTGCCTGGAGTGTACCAGGGGGGAACGAGCAGTACTTC.

CDR3 sequence (DNA): TGTGCCAGCAGCGATGGACAGGGGCGCACTGAAGCTTTCTTT. It encodes CASSDGQGRTEAFF. The chain employs TRBV5-4 and TRBJ1-1, with 9 bases fitting TRBD1. V dropped 4 bases and J dropped 4; count of bases not matched to a gene: 5. The CDR3 runs 14 residues. CDR1 and CDR2 (germline): SGHNT, YYREEE (reference sequence).

This sequence joins TRBV7-2 and TRBJ2-1, with 8 bases matching TRBD2. After removal of 6 bases from V and 2 bases from J, the junction contained 9 bases not matched to a gene. The CDR3 is 16 residues long. Germline V gene sequence: CDR1 SGHTA, CDR2 FQGNSA. Here the CDR3 DNA reads TGTGCCAGCAGGTCACGGAGCGGGAGTACCTACAATGAGCAGTTCTTC. This codes for CASRSRSGSTYNEQFF.

The chain is built from TRBV5-5 and TRBJ1-2; TRBD1 might be the D (6 bases). CDR3 size: 16 residues. CDR1 is SGHKS, CDR2 YYEKEE, per germline (reference sequence). Trimming shortened V by 2 bases and J by 1 base, and 15 bases separated the two germline ends. In DNA, the CDR3 is TGTGCCAGCAGCTTTCGCCTGGGGGCGGATAACTATGGCTACACCTTC. It translates to CASSFRLGADNYGYTF.

This chain links TRBV2 with TRBJ1-1; D remains ambiguous. Germline-derived CDR1 and CDR2 are SNHLY and FYNNEI. V lost 5 bases, J lost 4 bases, and 14 bases lay in between. This CDR3 has 14 residues. The CDR3 DNA reads TGTGCCAGCAGTACCCTCGGGGAGGGCACTGAAGCTTTCTTT. Translated, it gives CASSTLGEGTEAFF. Together with reference TRBV2 and TRBJ1-1, the CDR3 gives the full variable domain: EPEVTQTPSHQVTQMGQEVILRCVPISNHLYFYWYRQILGQKVEFLVSFYNNEISEKSEIFDDQFSVERPDGSNFTLKIRSTKLEDSAMYFCASSTLGEGTEAFFGQGTRLTVV.

The V call is TRBV5-1, the J call TRBJ2-6, with 8 bases fitting TRBD2. Germline V gene data show CDR1 as SGHRS and CDR2 as YFSETQ. The V gene end was trimmed by 0 bases and the J gene end by 0 bases; junction bases not matched to a gene: 8. The CDR3 runs 19 residues. CDR3 nucleotides: TGCGCCAGCAGCTTGGTTGCTAGCGGGTCCGCCTCTGGGGCCAACGTCCTGACTTTC. Amino acids: CASSLVASGSASGANVLTF.

The CDR3 loop is CASSLAQGTNGYTF. The CDR3 region has the DNA TGTGCCAGCAGCTTAGCTCAGGGCACGAATGGCTACACCTTC. The chain combines TRBV7-9 with TRBJ1-2; tentatively, D is TRBD1 (5 bases). Germline-derived CDR1 and CDR2 are SEHNR and FQNEAQ (reference sequence). The CDR3 consists of 14 residues. Trimming removed 0 bases from V and 6 bases from J, with 11 bases in between.

CDR3 in DNA: TGTGCCAGCTCCGGGGGAGTAGTCACAGATACGCAGTATTTT. Protein: CASSGGVVTDTQYF. This chain uses TRBV6-1 with TRBJ2-3; a weak D match, TRBD2 (6 bases). Deletions cut 8 bases from V and 2 bases from J, with 14 bases between. Germline V lookup: CDR1 MNHNS, CDR2 SASEGT. This CDR3 comprises 14 residues.

This clone was counted only a few times. This rearrangement joins TRBV19 to TRBJ2-2; D uncertain. V was trimmed by 7 bases and J by 0 bases, leaving 6 bases between them. Germline V gene lookup returns CDR1 LNHDA and CDR2 SQIVND (reference sequence). This CDR3 spans 13 amino acids. For the CDR3, the DNA is TGTGCCAGTAATATTGCGAACACCGGGGAGCTGTTTTTT. This gives the protein CASNIANTGELFF.

The V call is TRBV6-5, the J call TRBJ1-1, with unresolved D. The CDR3 runs to 11 residues. Trimming shortened V by 5 bases and J by 0 bases, and 1 base separated the two germline ends. Germline lookup yields CDR1 MNHEY and CDR2 SVGAGI. The CDR3 is CASSMNTEAFF. CDR3 nucleotide sequence: TGTGCCAGCAGTATGAACACTGAAGCTTTCTTT.

The V and J genes are TRBV30 and TRBJ2-3; TRBD1 might be the D (6 bases). V was clipped by 1 base and J by 3 bases, with 11 bases between them. This CDR3 spans 14 amino acids. In germline, CDR1 is GTSNPN, CDR2 SVGIG (reference sequence). In nucleotides, the CDR3 is TGTGCCTGGAGTGCCCGGGGACAAACAGATACGCAGTATTTT. Amino acid sequence: CAWSARGQTDTQYF.

This clone was observed once. The rearrangement joins TRBV6-5 to TRBJ1-6; the match to TRBD1 covers 7 bases. This CDR3 is 15 amino acids long. Germline V gene data show CDR1 as MNHEY and CDR2 as SVGAGI. The V and J ends lost 5 bases and 5 bases, in that order; junction bases with no gene match: 6. In nucleotides, the CDR3 is TGTGCCAGCAGTCGAGACAGGGCTAATAATTCACCCCTCCACTTT. Translating it yields CASSRDRANNSPLHF.

This chain connects TRBV19 to TRBJ2-5; TRBD1 matches 9 bases. Trimming removed 3 bases from V and 5 bases from J; junction bases left unmatched: 7. Germline lookup yields CDR1 LNHDA and CDR2 SQIVND (reference sequence). CDR3 length: 15 amino acids. Written as DNA, the CDR3 is TGTGCCAGTAGTATCGGGGACAGGGCCCATGAGACCCAGTACTTC. Its translation: CASSIGDRAHETQYF. The full variable domain, in which reference TRBV19 and TRBJ2-5 provide the parts outside the CDR3, is DGGITQSPKYLFRKEGQNVTLSCEQNLNHDAMYWYRQDPGQGLRLIYYSQIVNDFQKGDIAEGYSVSREKKESFPLTVTSAQKNPTAFYLCASSIGDRAHETQYFGPGTRLLVL.

This rearrangement joins TRBV11-2 to TRBJ2-3; D remains unclear. Trimming removed 5 bases from V and 0 bases from J, with 9 bases in between. CDR1 SGHAT and CDR2 FQNNGV come from the germline V gene. The CDR3 consists of 14 residues. CDR3 sequence (DNA): TGTGCCAGCAGCGTCGGACCTAGCACAGATACGCAGTATTTT. Protein sequence: CASSVGPSTDTQYF.

This clone was observed a few times. The chain recombines TRBV5-1 with TRBJ1-1; D gene unclear. Trimming removed 3 bases from V and 1 base from J, with 4 bases in between. Per the germline V gene, CDR1 is SGHRS and CDR2 is YFSETQ. The CDR3 contains 12 residues. In DNA form, the CDR3 reads TGCGCCAGCAGCTCTTGGAACACTGAAGCTTTCTTT. Amino acids: CASSSWNTEAFF. Variable domain in full (rest from reference TRBV5-1 and TRBJ1-1): KAGVTQTPRYLIKTRGQQVTLSCSPISGHRSVSWYQQTPGQGLQFLFEYFSETQRNKGNFPGRFSGRQFSNSRSEMNVSTLELGDSALYLCASSSWNTEAFFGQGTRLTVV.

The chain combines TRBV5-1 with TRBJ2-2; no reliable D call. V lost 0 bases and J lost 4, with 7 bases in between. The CDR3 is 14 amino acids. The germline V gene encodes CDR1 SGHRS and CDR2 YFSETQ. The CDR3 region has the DNA TGCGCCAGCAGCTTGGGGCAATCCACCGGGGAGCTGTTTTTT. It is translated as CASSLGQSTGELFF.

V and J are TRBV30 and TRBJ2-3, with D maybe TRBD2 (5 bases). V lost 0 bases, J lost 0 bases, and 10 bases lay in between. In germline, CDR1 is GTSNPN, CDR2 SVGIG (reference sequence). The CDR3 contains 15 residues. CDR3 sequence (DNA): TGTGCCTGGAGTGTAGGACTTTCTAGCACAGATACGCAGTATTTT. Its protein is CAWSVGLSSTDTQYF.

The J gene is TRBJ2-1, the V gene TRBV5-1; 7 bases line up with TRBD2. CDR3 length: 17 amino acids. Germline-derived CDR1 and CDR2 are SGHRS and YFSETQ. Trimming removed 3 bases from V and 3 bases from J; junction bases left unmatched: 12. CDR3 in amino acids: CASSYGTINPGYNEQFF. As DNA, the CDR3 is TGCGCCAGCAGCTACGGGACTATCAATCCGGGCTACAATGAGCAGTTCTTC.

This chain links TRBV29-1 with TRBJ1-1, with D unclear. The CDR3 loop spans 14 amino acids. V was trimmed by 0 bases and J by 0 bases, leaving 8 bases between them. Germline V gene sequence: CDR1 SQVTM, CDR2 ANQGSEA. The CDR3 here is CSVEEGRMNTEAFF. CDR3 nucleotide sequence: TGCAGCGTTGAAGAAGGGAGGATGAACACTGAAGCTTTCTTT.